A single sample gave rise to the 18 T cell receptor beta chains below, sequenced in a study of cytotoxic CD8 clonotypes in ibrutinib-treated CLL. Method: immunoSEQ multiplex PCR; TCRdb's copy keeps in-frame clones and lacks some. Of 65,000 to 85,000 clones in the sample, 90% were seen once. This specimen consisted of PBMCs, obtained after 12 months of ibrutinib treatment. These receptors were taken from a human donor with chronic lymphocytic leukemia.

The V call is TRBV7-3, the J call TRBJ2-6; D gene uncertain. V gave up 2 bases and J gave up 7 bases, with 12 bases separating them. This CDR3 region has 15 residues. Germline values: CDR1 SGHTA, CDR2 FQGTGA. The DNA of the CDR3 is TGTGCCAGCAGCTTAGACGGGCGGCAAGCCAACGTCCTGACTTTC. Amino acid sequence: CASSLDGRQANVLTF.

Written as DNA, the CDR3 is TGTGCCAGCAGCTTGGACAGGGGTGGGGATCAGCCCCAGCATTTT. Translating it yields CASSLDRGGDQPQHF. This chain joins TRBV7-8 and TRBJ1-5; 9 bases match TRBD1. Germline CDR1 reads SGHVS; CDR2 reads FQNEAQ. This CDR3 comprises 15 residues. The ends lost 3 bases at V and 5 bases at J; junction bases unmatched: 5.

This sequence joins TRBV14 and TRBJ2-7; D may correspond to TRBD1 or TRBD2 (5 bases each). V was trimmed by 0 bases and J by 2 bases, leaving 14 bases between them. This CDR3 is built from 16 residues. The V gene's germline CDR1 is SGHDN and CDR2 FVKESK. The CDR3 sequence: CASSQEARDPPYEQYF. The DNA for the CDR3 is TGTGCCAGCAGCCAAGAAGCTCGGGACCCCCCCTACGAGCAGTACTTC.

This clone has a handful of counts. The chain links TRBV29-1 to TRBJ2-5; D is unclear. V was cut by 4 bases and J by 4 bases, with 1 base left in between. CDR1 SQVTM and CDR2 ANQGSEA come from the germline V gene. This CDR3 comprises 9 residues. The CDR3 DNA sequence: TGCAGCGTTGGAGAGACCCAGTACTTC. Translation gives CSVGETQYF.

The genes are TRBV5-4 and TRBJ2-3, with TRBD2 as a possible D gene (5 bases). This CDR3 is 13 amino acids long. V gave up 1 base and J gave up 4 bases, with 7 bases separating them. Per germline, CDR1 SGHNT and CDR2 YYREEE (reference sequence). The chain's CDR3 is CASSLLSADTQYF. The CDR3 nucleotides are TGTGCCAGCAGCTTGCTTAGCGCAGATACGCAGTATTTT.

This sequence joins TRBV7-6 and TRBJ2-7, with D possibly matching TRBD1 (6 bases). Germline CDR1 and CDR2: SGHVS and FNYEAQ. V gave up 5 bases and J gave up 2 bases, with 13 bases separating them. This CDR3 is built from 14 residues. CDR3 residues: CASSPGTQTYEQYF. The CDR3 bases are TGTGCCAGCAGCCCCGGGACACAAACCTACGAGCAGTACTTC.

The chain couples TRBV14 to TRBJ2-1, with TRBD2 matching 8 bases. The CDR3 covers 13 residues. Trimming took 4 bases from V and 4 from J; bases not matched to a gene: 0. Germline V CDR1 and CDR2: SGHDN, FVKESK. For the CDR3, the DNA is TGTGCCAGCAGCCTAGCGGGGTACAATGAGCAGTTCTTC. Amino acid sequence: CASSLAGYNEQFF.

Concerning this clone itself: A read error may account for a junction end that differs from germline. CDR3 sequence reads: CATNRDLVLAGSGSNLNF. In DNA form, the CDR3 reads TGTGCCACCAACAGAGATCTTGTACTAGCGGGATCGGGGTCCAACTTGAACTTC. This rearrangement joins TRBV15 to TRBJ2-7, with 10 bases identical to TRBD2. CDR1 and CDR2 (germline): LNHNV, YYDKDF (reference sequence). The CDR3 totals 18 residues.

The rearrangement links TRBV6-6 to TRBJ1-4; no clear D gene. Germline V gene data show CDR1 as MNHNY and CDR2 as SVGAGI (reference sequence). The V and J ends lost 7 bases and 5 bases respectively, with 20 bases between them. The CDR3 totals 16 residues. In nucleotides, the CDR3 is TGTGCCAGCAACACCTCGCCGGGGTTTGAAAATGAAAAACTGTTTTTT. Translation gives CASNTSPGFENEKLFF.

The chain carries TRBV19 and TRBJ2-3; 8 bases are a match to TRBD2. The CDR3 spans 15 residues. V shed 5 bases, J shed 5 bases, and the junction held 9 bases outside the gene matches. CDR1 and CDR2 (germline): LNHDA, SQIVND (reference sequence). CDR3 sequence: CASSETGTSVDTQYF. CDR3 in DNA: TGTGCCAGTAGTGAAACCGGGACTAGTGTAGATACGCAGTATTTT.

The CDR3 bases are TGTGCCAGCATCGCGGGAGGGCCCTCCGATGAGCAGTTCTTC. It codes for CASIAGGPSDEQFF. The chain recombines TRBV6-1 with TRBJ2-1; 9 bases align to TRBD2. With V trimmed by 7 bases and J by 8 bases, 9 bases remained unmatched. The CDR3 loop spans 14 amino acids. Germline assignment: CDR1 MNHNS and CDR2 SASEGT.

CDR3 in amino acids: CASSIRQGGNQPQHF. In nucleotides, the CDR3 is TGTGCCAGTAGTATACGGCAGGGGGGCAATCAGCCCCAGCATTTT. The chain has TRBV19 and TRBJ1-5, with 7 bases lining up with TRBD1. CDR1 LNHDA and CDR2 SQIVND come from the germline V gene (reference sequence). The CDR3 extends over 15 amino acids. J lost 2 bases, V lost 2 bases, and 3 bases had no gene match.

The chain's CDR3 is CASSSLTGVEAFF. CDR3 nucleotides: TGTGCCAGCAGCTCATTGACAGGGGTAGAAGCTTTCTTT. The chain employs TRBV7-8 and TRBJ1-1, with TRBD1 matching 8 bases. The CDR3 extends over 13 amino acids. Looked up from germline, CDR1 is SGHVS and CDR2 is FQNEAQ. J lost 8 bases, V lost 4 bases, and 6 bases had no gene match.

This sequence joins TRBV7-8 and TRBJ1-1, with 7 positions matching TRBD1. In germline, CDR1 is SGHVS, CDR2 FQNEAQ. V was pared by 5 bases and J by 5 bases, with 5 bases of the junction left unmatched. CDR3 size: 13 residues. DNA of the CDR3: TGTGCCAGCAGCCAAAAGACAGGGACTGAAGCTTTCTTT. Translating gives CASSQKTGTEAFF.

The genes are TRBV6-1 and TRBJ1-1, with D possibly TRBD1 on 5 matching bases. Trimming removed 0 bases from V and 4 bases from J, with 9 bases in between. Germline V gene data show CDR1 as MNHNS and CDR2 as SASEGT. The CDR3 sequence is 14 residues long. CDR3 coding DNA: TGTGCCAGCAGTGAAGCCCCAGGGCGCACTGAAGCTTTCTTT. As protein: CASSEAPGRTEAFF.

V and J are TRBV5-1 and TRBJ2-2; tentatively, D is TRBD2 (6 bases). The CDR3 has 15 residues. Germline V gene data show CDR1 as SGHRS and CDR2 as YFSETQ. Trimming stripped 4 bases from V and 3 bases from J, with 13 bases between. CDR3: CASSARLVHTGELFF. CDR3 DNA sequence: TGCGCCAGCAGCGCCAGACTAGTTCACACCGGGGAGCTGTTTTTT.

The CDR3 sequence: CASRIPRGGRNTGELFF. CDR3 DNA: TGTGCAAGTCGCATTCCTCGGGGCGGGAGGAACACCGGGGAGCTGTTTTTT. This chain connects TRBV12-2 to TRBJ2-2; TRBD2 was called by the table and not checked on the DNA. TRBV12-2 is termed a pseudogene. The CDR3 sequence is 17 residues long.

V and J are TRBV23-1 and TRBJ2-6; TRBD1 matches at 8 bases. TRBV23-1 is identified as an open reading frame with a role that is uncertain. The CDR3 totals 16 residues. After removal of 10 bases from V and 0 bases from J, the junction contained 8 bases not matched to a gene. The CDR3 sequence: CATMDREDSGANVLTF. Written as DNA, the CDR3 is TGCGCCACCATGGACAGGGAGGACTCTGGGGCCAACGTCCTGACTTTC.